This TCR beta chain stems from a study of human T cells and chemical hapten exposure. On the study more broadly: The study patch tested 0.01% DPC on the upper back and read results at 6 days.

Time point specified: patch test 2, 6 weeks after DPC sensitization. Treatment in this sample: therapeutic diphenylcyclopropenone sensitization with weekly scalp DPC. The study enrolled 18 to 70-year-old alopecia patients suitable for DPC. Total RNA came from unfractionated whole blood. TCRdb passed the RACE reads through MiXCR, listing each CDR3 protein once. The sample comprises 330,000 or so distinct CDR3 sequences, around 6% of which are singletons, and under 7% rests with the top ten. The CDR3 is 15 amino acids. Losses at the gene ends were 6 bases for V and 5 bases for J; bases not matched to a gene: 6. Germline V gene data show CDR1 as MNHEY and CDR2 as SVGEGT. As for this clonotype: Its antigen is not known.

Points from the study as a whole: Significantly more large CDR3 similarity clusters were formed by expanded TCRs than by controls.

The source material was whole blood, sampled in connection with sensitization to the hapten diphenylcyclopropenone (DPC). This receptor was taken from a woman under 30 with alopecia areata. Some clones in this sample may be carry-over from other donors' samples. The V and J genes are TRBV6-2 or TRBV6-3 and TRBJ1-6; 8 bases fit TRBD1. The CDR3: CASRSAGQDNSPLHF. DNA of the CDR3: TGTGCCAGCAGAAGCGCGGGACAGGATAATTCACCCCTCCACTTT.